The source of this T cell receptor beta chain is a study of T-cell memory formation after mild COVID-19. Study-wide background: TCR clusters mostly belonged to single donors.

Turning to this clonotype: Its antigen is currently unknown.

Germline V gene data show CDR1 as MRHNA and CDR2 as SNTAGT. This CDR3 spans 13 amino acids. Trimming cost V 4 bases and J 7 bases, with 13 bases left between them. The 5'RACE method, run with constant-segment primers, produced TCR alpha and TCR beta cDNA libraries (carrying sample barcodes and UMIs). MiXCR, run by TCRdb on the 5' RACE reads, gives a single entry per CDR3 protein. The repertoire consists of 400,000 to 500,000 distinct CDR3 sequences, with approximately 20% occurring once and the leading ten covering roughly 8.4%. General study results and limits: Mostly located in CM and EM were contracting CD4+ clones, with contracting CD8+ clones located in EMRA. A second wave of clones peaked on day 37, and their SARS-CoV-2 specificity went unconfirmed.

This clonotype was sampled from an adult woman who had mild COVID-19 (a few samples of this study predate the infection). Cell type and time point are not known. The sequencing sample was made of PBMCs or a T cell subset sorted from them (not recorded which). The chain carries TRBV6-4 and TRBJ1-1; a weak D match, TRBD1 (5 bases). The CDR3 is CASSGAGYDEAFF. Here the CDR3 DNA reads TGTGCCAGCAGTGGGGCAGGGTACGATGAAGCTTTCTTT.